Listed below are T cell receptor beta chains from one sample, sequenced in a study of T cell responses to AZD1222 COVID-19 vaccine. The assay was immunoSEQ multiplex PCR, and TCRdb's table has in-frame clones only and misses some. Here the sample spans 150,000 to 180,000 clones, roughly nine tenths being singletons. The specimen comprised peripheral blood, sampled on day 0 of AZD1222 vaccination. The receptors stem from an adult in good health. The CDR3 runs from the conserved cysteine through the conserved F or W. Fields, in order: V gene, J gene, clone size, D gene, CDR3 protein, CDR3 DNA. D genes are given only for firm matches. Clone sizes are given selectively: once, few, many, or a class where the clone is expanded.

v_call: TRBV5-1
j_call: TRBJ2-7
clone_size: .
d_call: TRBD1
cdr3_aa: CASTDGTGDEQYF
cdr3_nt: TGCGCCAGCACCGACGGGACAGGGGACGAGCAGTACTTC

v_call: TRBV19
j_call: TRBJ1-1
clone_size: once
d_call: TRBD1
cdr3_aa: CASRSSGTVNTEAFF
cdr3_nt: TGTGCCAGTAGGTCATCCGGGACAGTGAACACTGAAGCTTTCTTT

v_call: TRBV2
j_call: TRBJ1-1
clone_size: .
d_call: .
cdr3_aa: CASSGREAFF
cdr3_nt: TGTGCCAGCAGTGGCCGGGAAGCTTTCTTT

v_call: TRBV11-3
j_call: TRBJ1-1
clone_size: .
d_call: TRBD1
cdr3_aa: CASSFSQGAEAEAFF
cdr3_nt: TGTGCCAGCAGCTTTAGTCAGGGGGCGGAGGCTGAAGCTTTCTTT

v_call: TRBV7-2
j_call: TRBJ1-3
clone_size: .
d_call: .
cdr3_aa: CASSLGGIGNTIYF
cdr3_nt: TGTGCCAGCAGCTTAGGAGGGATCGGAAACACCATATATTTT

v_call: TRBV28
j_call: TRBJ1-1
clone_size: .
d_call: .
cdr3_aa: CASCLTRLDTEAFF
cdr3_nt: TGTGCCAGCTGCCTTACTCGTTTGGACACTGAAGCTTTCTTT

v_call: TRBV30
j_call: TRBJ2-1
clone_size: .
d_call: TRBD1
cdr3_aa: CAWSTGVRNEQFF
cdr3_nt: TGTGCCTGGAGCACAGGGGTCCGCAATGAGCAGTTCTTC

v_call: TRBV18
j_call: TRBJ1-2
clone_size: once
d_call: .
cdr3_aa: CASSPATRDGYTF
cdr3_nt: TGTGCCAGCTCACCAGCCACCAGGGATGGCTACACCTTC

v_call: TRBV2
j_call: TRBJ2-1
clone_size: few
d_call: .
cdr3_aa: CASRVEAYNEQFF
cdr3_nt: TGTGCCAGCAGGGTGGAGGCATACAATGAGCAGTTCTTC

v_call: TRBV19
j_call: TRBJ2-2
clone_size: .
d_call: .
cdr3_aa: CASNDAKVGELFF
cdr3_nt: TGTGCCAGTAATGATGCAAAAGTCGGGGAGCTGTTTTTT

v_call: TRBV9
j_call: TRBJ2-1
clone_size: .
d_call: TRBD2
cdr3_aa: CASRPPSGGNNEQFF
cdr3_nt: TGTGCCAGCAGGCCGCCTTCGGGGGGGAACAATGAGCAGTTCTTC

v_call: TRBV2
j_call: TRBJ1-2
clone_size: .
d_call: .
cdr3_aa: CASSEARGPNYGYTF
cdr3_nt: TGTGCCAGCAGTGAAGCGCGGGGACCCAACTATGGCTACACCTTC

v_call: TRBV27
j_call: TRBJ1-6
clone_size: .
d_call: .
cdr3_aa: CASSWGNSPLHF
cdr3_nt: TGTGCCAGCAGTTGGGGGAATTCACCCCTCCACTTT

v_call: TRBV7-3
j_call: TRBJ2-3
clone_size: .
d_call: TRBD2
cdr3_aa: CASSTGTRRGDTQYF
cdr3_nt: TGTGCCAGCAGCACCGGGACTAGACGTGGAGATACGCAGTATTTT

v_call: TRBV15
j_call: TRBJ1-1
clone_size: .
d_call: .
cdr3_aa: CATSRDAARAVNTEAFF
cdr3_nt: TGTGCCACCAGCAGAGATGCGGCCCGGGCTGTGAACACTGAAGCTTTCTTT

v_call: TRBV9
j_call: TRBJ1-1
clone_size: .
d_call: .
cdr3_aa: CASSASRVGNTEAFF
cdr3_nt: TGTGCCAGCAGCGCGAGCAGGGTCGGAAACACTGAAGCTTTCTTT

v_call: TRBV5-1
j_call: TRBJ2-3
clone_size: .
d_call: TRBD1
cdr3_aa: CASSLQGNTDTQYF
cdr3_nt: TGCGCCAGCAGCTTACAGGGGAACACAGATACGCAGTATTTT

v_call: TRBV27
j_call: TRBJ1-1
clone_size: .
d_call: .
cdr3_aa: CASRVGAGLNTEAFF
cdr3_nt: TGTGCCAGCAGAGTCGGGGCAGGTCTTAACACTGAAGCTTTCTTT

v_call: TRBV2
j_call: TRBJ2-5
clone_size: .
d_call: TRBD2
cdr3_aa: CASSGAGGTGETQYF
cdr3_nt: TGTGCCAGCAGTGGAGCGGGGGGGACCGGGGAGACCCAGTACTTC

v_call: TRBV6-5
j_call: TRBJ1-2
clone_size: .
d_call: .
cdr3_aa: CASSYGAGDGYTF
cdr3_nt: TGTGCCAGCAGTTACGGGGCGGGGGACGGCTACACCTTC

v_call: TRBV24-1
j_call: TRBJ1-5
clone_size: .
d_call: .
cdr3_aa: CATGDNVSNQPQHF
cdr3_nt: TGTGCCACTGGGGACAACGTCAGCAATCAGCCCCAGCATTTT

v_call: TRBV10-2
j_call: TRBJ1-1
clone_size: .
d_call: .
cdr3_aa: CASSGRENTEAFF
cdr3_nt: TGCGCCAGCAGTGGCAGGGAGAACACTGAAGCTTTCTTT

v_call: TRBV29-1
j_call: TRBJ1-6
clone_size: .
d_call: .
cdr3_aa: CSVVWGIDSPLHF
cdr3_nt: TGCAGCGTTGTCTGGGGGATAGATTCACCCCTCCACTTT

v_call: TRBV5-1
j_call: TRBJ1-6
clone_size: .
d_call: .
cdr3_aa: CASTLDRSHSPLHF
cdr3_nt: TGCGCCAGCACCCTCGACAGGTCTCATTCACCCCTCCACTTT

v_call: TRBV5-1
j_call: TRBJ2-5
clone_size: .
d_call: .
cdr3_aa: CASSLQGLRQETQYF
cdr3_nt: TGCGCCAGCAGCTTGCAGGGACTGAGGCAAGAGACCCAGTACTTC

v_call: TRBV6-6
j_call: TRBJ1-4
clone_size: .
d_call: .
cdr3_aa: CASSRKGRTTNEKLFF
cdr3_nt: TGTGCCAGCAGCCGAAAGGGGAGGACAACTAATGAAAAACTGTTTTTT

v_call: TRBV7-9
j_call: TRBJ1-1
clone_size: .
d_call: .
cdr3_aa: CASSLGGGWGTEAFF
cdr3_nt: TGTGCCAGCAGCTTAGGTGGTGGTTGGGGCACTGAAGCTTTCTTT

v_call: TRBV7-2
j_call: TRBJ1-5
clone_size: .
d_call: .
cdr3_aa: CASSSVTGSNQPQHF
cdr3_nt: TGTGCCAGCAGCTCCGTGACAGGTAGCAATCAGCCCCAGCATTTT

v_call: TRBV21-1
j_call: TRBJ2-1
clone_size: .
d_call: .
cdr3_aa: CASISDSRGYNEQFF
cdr3_nt: TGTGCCAGCATCTCCGACAGCCGGGGTTACAATGAGCAGTTCTTC

v_call: TRBV2
j_call: TRBJ2-2
clone_size: once
d_call: .
cdr3_aa: CASSDRDTFTGELFF
cdr3_nt: TGTGCCAGCAGTGACCGGGACACCTTCACCGGGGAGCTGTTTTTT

v_call: TRBV5-5
j_call: TRBJ1-2
clone_size: .
d_call: .
cdr3_aa: CASSLRGGREGGYTF
cdr3_nt: TGTGCCAGCAGCTTAAGGGGTGGCAGGGAGGGCGGCTACACCTTC

v_call: TRBV6-1
j_call: TRBJ2-1
clone_size: .
d_call: .
cdr3_aa: CASGGGLYNEQFF
cdr3_nt: TGTGCCAGCGGGGGGGGGCTCTACAATGAGCAGTTCTTC

v_call: TRBV19
j_call: TRBJ1-1
clone_size: .
d_call: TRBD1
cdr3_aa: CASSTGTGGKAFF
cdr3_nt: TGTGCCAGTAGTACCGGGACAGGGGGCAAAGCTTTCTTT

v_call: TRBV5-1
j_call: TRBJ1-3
clone_size: once
d_call: .
cdr3_aa: CASSGGTVGNTIYF
cdr3_nt: TGCGCCAGCAGCGGGGGGACCGTCGGAAACACCATATATTTT

v_call: TRBV18
j_call: TRBJ2-7
clone_size: .
d_call: TRBD2
cdr3_aa: CASSLGLAGRGPTMQYF
cdr3_nt: TGTGCCAGCTCTCTAGGACTAGCGGGGAGGGGACCTACGATGCAGTACTTC

v_call: TRBV12-5
j_call: TRBJ1-1
clone_size: .
d_call: .
cdr3_aa: CASGYDAPEAFF
cdr3_nt: TGTGCTAGTGGTTATGACGCTCCTGAAGCTTTCTTT

v_call: TRBV7-6
j_call: TRBJ1-6
clone_size: .
d_call: .
cdr3_aa: CASSETGLGNSPLHF
cdr3_nt: TGTGCCAGCAGCGAAACAGGGTTGGGTAATTCACCCCTCCACTTT

v_call: TRBV5-1
j_call: TRBJ1-4
clone_size: .
d_call: .
cdr3_aa: CASSSAGTPGEKLFF
cdr3_nt: TGCGCCAGCAGCTCCGCCGGGACCCCGGGAGAAAAACTGTTTTTT

v_call: TRBV7-6
j_call: TRBJ2-3
clone_size: .
d_call: TRBD2
cdr3_aa: CASSSWAGVSTDTQYF
cdr3_nt: TGTGCCAGCAGCTCCTGGGCGGGGGTCAGCACAGATACGCAGTATTTT

v_call: TRBV14
j_call: TRBJ2-5
clone_size: .
d_call: .
cdr3_aa: CASSLGFVEYF
cdr3_nt: TGTGCCAGCAGCCTCGGGTTCGTTGAGTACTTC

v_call: TRBV7-3
j_call: TRBJ1-4
clone_size: .
d_call: TRBD1
cdr3_aa: CASSPGTAWEKLFF
cdr3_nt: TGTGCCAGCAGCCCCGGGACAGCGTGGGAAAAACTGTTTTTT

v_call: TRBV10-3
j_call: TRBJ2-5
clone_size: .
d_call: TRBD1
cdr3_aa: CAISESGRGLVEETQYF
cdr3_nt: TGTGCCATCAGTGAGTCCGGAAGGGGGCTGGTGGAAGAGACCCAGTACTTC

v_call: TRBV7-9
j_call: TRBJ2-3
clone_size: .
d_call: .
cdr3_aa: CASSPPLGPRRDPDTQYF
cdr3_nt: TGTGCCAGCAGCCCCCCCCTGGGACCTCGTAGGGACCCAGATACGCAGTATTTT

v_call: TRBV4-1
j_call: TRBJ1-6
clone_size: .
d_call: TRBD1
cdr3_aa: CASSPQAGTANNSPLHF
cdr3_nt: TGCGCCAGCAGCCCGCAAGCCGGGACAGCGAATAATTCACCCCTCCACTTT

v_call: TRBV11-2
j_call: TRBJ2-7
clone_size: .
d_call: .
cdr3_aa: CASRTTGSTTLSYEQYF
cdr3_nt: TGTGCCAGCAGGACCACCGGGTCTACGACCCTCTCCTACGAGCAGTACTTC

v_call: TRBV5-4
j_call: TRBJ2-3
clone_size: .
d_call: .
cdr3_aa: CASSLPGDTQYF
cdr3_nt: TGTGCCAGCAGCTTGCCGGGGGATACGCAGTATTTT

v_call: TRBV12-3/TRBV12-4
j_call: TRBJ1-2
clone_size: .
d_call: .
cdr3_aa: CASSPQVNYGYTF
cdr3_nt: TGTGCCAGCAGCCCCCAAGTAAACTATGGCTACACCTTC

v_call: TRBV9
j_call: TRBJ1-4
clone_size: .
d_call: TRBD1
cdr3_aa: CASSATGATNEKLFF
cdr3_nt: TGTGCCAGCAGCGCCACAGGGGCAACTAATGAAAAACTGTTTTTT

v_call: TRBV30
j_call: TRBJ1-6
clone_size: .
d_call: .
cdr3_aa: CAWSEGGASYNSPLHF
cdr3_nt: TGTGCCTGGAGTGAAGGGGGTGCCTCTTATAATTCACCCCTCCACTTT

v_call: TRBV30
j_call: TRBJ1-2
clone_size: .
d_call: .
cdr3_aa: CAWSGGAILYGYTF
cdr3_nt: TGTGCCTGGAGCGGGGGGGCGATTCTCTATGGCTACACCTTC

v_call: TRBV7-8
j_call: TRBJ1-4
clone_size: .
d_call: TRBD1
cdr3_aa: CASSLGGPNRGRDEKLFF
cdr3_nt: TGTGCCAGCAGCTTAGGGGGCCCGAACAGGGGGCGCGACGAAAAACTGTTTTTT

v_call: TRBV28
j_call: TRBJ2-7
clone_size: .
d_call: .
cdr3_aa: CASSLSPGPSSYEQYF
cdr3_nt: TGTGCCAGCAGTTTATCCCCGGGACCCAGCTCCTACGAGCAGTACTTC

v_call: TRBV21-1
j_call: TRBJ2-1
clone_size: .
d_call: .
cdr3_aa: CIGRGLAGNSYNEQFF
cdr3_nt: TGCATAGGGCGGGGACTAGCGGGTAATTCCTACAATGAGCAGTTCTTC